This T cell receptor (beta chain) was observed in a study of early T cells in non-severe SARS-CoV-2 infection. This CDR3 spans 15 amino acids. V was shortened by 0 bases and J by 5 bases, with 11 bases between the two germline ends. Germline assignment: CDR1 LGHDT and CDR2 YNNKEL (reference sequence). This clonotype was picked up many times. Separate cDNA molecules each had unique molecular identifiers attached to them. TCRdb redid the calling of the 5' RACE reads with MiXCR, one entry per CDR3 protein. The table shows about 80,000 distinct CDR3 sequences, with around an eighth occurring only once. This receptor was taken from an adult who was a healthcare worker with PCR-confirmed SARS-CoV-2 infection or an uninfected control (not recorded which). Sequenced input: whole blood. The gene calls are TRBV3-1 and TRBJ2-1, with D possibly TRBD2 on 6 matching bases. For the CDR3, the DNA is TGTGCCAGCAGCCAAGAGACTAGACCGAACAATGAGCAGTTCTTC. This sequence encodes CASSQETRPNNEQFF.